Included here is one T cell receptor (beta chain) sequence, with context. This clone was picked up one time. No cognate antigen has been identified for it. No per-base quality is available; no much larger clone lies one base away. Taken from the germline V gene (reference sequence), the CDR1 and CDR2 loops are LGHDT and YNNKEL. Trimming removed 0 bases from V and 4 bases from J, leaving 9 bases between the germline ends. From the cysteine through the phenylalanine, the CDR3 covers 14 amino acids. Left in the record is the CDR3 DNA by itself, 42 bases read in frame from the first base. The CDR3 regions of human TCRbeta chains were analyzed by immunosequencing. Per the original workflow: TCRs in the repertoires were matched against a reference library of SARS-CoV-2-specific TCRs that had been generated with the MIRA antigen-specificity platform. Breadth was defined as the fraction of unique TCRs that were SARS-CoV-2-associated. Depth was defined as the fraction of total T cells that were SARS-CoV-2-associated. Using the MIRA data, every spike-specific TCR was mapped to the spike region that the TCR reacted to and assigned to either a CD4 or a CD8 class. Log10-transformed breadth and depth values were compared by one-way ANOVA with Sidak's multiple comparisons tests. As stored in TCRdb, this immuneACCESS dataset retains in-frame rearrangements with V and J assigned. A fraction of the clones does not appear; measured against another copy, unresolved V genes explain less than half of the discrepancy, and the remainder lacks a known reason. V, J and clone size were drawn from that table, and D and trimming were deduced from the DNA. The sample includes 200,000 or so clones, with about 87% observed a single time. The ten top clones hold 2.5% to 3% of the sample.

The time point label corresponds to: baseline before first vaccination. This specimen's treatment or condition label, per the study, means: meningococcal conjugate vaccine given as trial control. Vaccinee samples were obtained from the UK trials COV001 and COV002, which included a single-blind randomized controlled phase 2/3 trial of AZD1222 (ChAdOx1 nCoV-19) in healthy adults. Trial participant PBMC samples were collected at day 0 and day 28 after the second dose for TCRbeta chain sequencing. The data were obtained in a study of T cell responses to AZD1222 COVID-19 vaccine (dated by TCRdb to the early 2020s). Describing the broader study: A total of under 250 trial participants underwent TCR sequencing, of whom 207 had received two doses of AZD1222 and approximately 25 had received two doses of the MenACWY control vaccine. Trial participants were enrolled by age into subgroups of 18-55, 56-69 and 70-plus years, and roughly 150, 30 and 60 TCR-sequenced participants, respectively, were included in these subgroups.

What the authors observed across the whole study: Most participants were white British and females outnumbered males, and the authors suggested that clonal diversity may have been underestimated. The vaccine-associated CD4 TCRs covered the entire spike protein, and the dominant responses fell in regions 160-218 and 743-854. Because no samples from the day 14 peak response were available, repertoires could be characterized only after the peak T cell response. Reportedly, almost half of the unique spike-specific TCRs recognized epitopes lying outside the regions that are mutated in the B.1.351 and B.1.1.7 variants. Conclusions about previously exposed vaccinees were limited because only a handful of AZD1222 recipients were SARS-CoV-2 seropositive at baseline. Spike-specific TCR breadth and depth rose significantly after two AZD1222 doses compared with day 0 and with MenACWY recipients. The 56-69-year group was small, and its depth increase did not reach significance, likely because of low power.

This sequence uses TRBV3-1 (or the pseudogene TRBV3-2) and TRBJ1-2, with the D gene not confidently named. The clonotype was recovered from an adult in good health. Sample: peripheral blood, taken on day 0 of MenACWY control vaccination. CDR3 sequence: CASSQDVMTYGYTF. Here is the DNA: TGTGCCAGCAGCCAAGATGTAATGACCTATGGCTACACCTTC.